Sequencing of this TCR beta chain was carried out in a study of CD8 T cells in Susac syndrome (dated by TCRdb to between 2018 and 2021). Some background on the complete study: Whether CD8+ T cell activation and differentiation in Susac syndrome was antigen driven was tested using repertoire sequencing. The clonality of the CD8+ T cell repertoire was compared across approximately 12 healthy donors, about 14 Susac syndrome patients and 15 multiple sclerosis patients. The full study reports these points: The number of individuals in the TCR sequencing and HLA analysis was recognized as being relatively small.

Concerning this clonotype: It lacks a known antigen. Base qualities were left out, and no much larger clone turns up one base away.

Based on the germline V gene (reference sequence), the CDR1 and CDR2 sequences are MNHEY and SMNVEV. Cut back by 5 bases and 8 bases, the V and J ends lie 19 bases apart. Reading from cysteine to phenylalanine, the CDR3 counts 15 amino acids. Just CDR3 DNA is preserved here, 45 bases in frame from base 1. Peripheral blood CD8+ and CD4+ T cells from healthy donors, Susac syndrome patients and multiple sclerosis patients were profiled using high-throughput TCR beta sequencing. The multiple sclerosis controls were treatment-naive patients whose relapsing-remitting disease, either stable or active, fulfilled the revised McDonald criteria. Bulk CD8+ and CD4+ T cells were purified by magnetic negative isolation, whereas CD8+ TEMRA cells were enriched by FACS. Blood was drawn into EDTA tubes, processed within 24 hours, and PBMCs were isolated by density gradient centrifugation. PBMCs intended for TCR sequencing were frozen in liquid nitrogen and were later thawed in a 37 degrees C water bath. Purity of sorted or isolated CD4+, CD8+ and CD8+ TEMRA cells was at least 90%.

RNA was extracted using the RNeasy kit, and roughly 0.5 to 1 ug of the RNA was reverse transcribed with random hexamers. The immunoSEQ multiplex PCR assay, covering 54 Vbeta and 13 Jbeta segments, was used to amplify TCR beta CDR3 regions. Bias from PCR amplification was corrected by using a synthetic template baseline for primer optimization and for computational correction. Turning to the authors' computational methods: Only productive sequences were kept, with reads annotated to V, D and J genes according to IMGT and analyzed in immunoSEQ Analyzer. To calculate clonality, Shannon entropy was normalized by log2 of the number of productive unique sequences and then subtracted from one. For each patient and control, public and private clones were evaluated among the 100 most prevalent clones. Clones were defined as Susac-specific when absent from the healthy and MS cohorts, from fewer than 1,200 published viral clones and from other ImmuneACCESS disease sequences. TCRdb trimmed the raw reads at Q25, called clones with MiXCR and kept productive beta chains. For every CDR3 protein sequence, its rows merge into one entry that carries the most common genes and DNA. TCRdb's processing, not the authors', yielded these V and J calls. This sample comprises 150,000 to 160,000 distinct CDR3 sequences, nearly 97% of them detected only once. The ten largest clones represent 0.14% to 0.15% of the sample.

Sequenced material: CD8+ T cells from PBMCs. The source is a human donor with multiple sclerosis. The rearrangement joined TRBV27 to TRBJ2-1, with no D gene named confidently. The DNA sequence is TGTGCCAGCAGTCCCCGACCCGATAAATCAGATGAGCAGTTCTTC. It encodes CASSPRPDKSDEQFF.